The present TCR beta chain was sequenced within a study of breast tumors, draining lymph nodes, adjacent tissues. Study findings and constraints: The data were judged consistent with most tumor T cells coming from lymph node and expanding in tumor.

Axillary draining lymph nodes of breast cancer patients supplied the node samples. This clonotype appeared many times. Its antigen is not known. The CDR3 totals 15 residues. After removal of 5 bases from V and 4 bases from J, the junction contained 10 bases not matched to a gene. Germline CDR1 reads MGHRA; CDR2 reads YSYEKL. TCRdb itself ran the multiplex PCR reads through MiXCR, one entry per CDR3 protein. The sample holds 140,000 or so distinct CDR3 sequences, 30% to 35% seen once. The source of this sequence is a female donor with breast cancer. Some clones in this sample may be carry-over from other donors' samples. The gene calls are TRBV4-1 and TRBJ1-2; the match to TRBD1 covers 7 bases. The sample comprised axillary lymph node tissue. This CDR3 reads CASSYDREEGYGYTF. CDR3 DNA sequence: TGCGCCAGCAGCTATGACAGGGAGGAAGGCTATGGCTACACCTTC.